The sequence of this TCR beta chain was determined in a study of blood T cell repertoires in COVID-19. On the study more broadly: Some COVID-19 samples were acute and others convalescent; all came from the United States, Italy and Spain. T cells, B-cell-depleted T cells, or PBMCs provided the cDNA or gDNA that served as material.

Germline V CDR1 and CDR2: LGHDT, YNNKEL (reference sequence). Between the trimmed V and J ends, which lost 5 bases and 5 bases, there was a span of 21 bases. The CDR3 covers 16 residues. Per the study methods: Estimation of nucleated cell counts relied on the amplification of reference gene primers. TCRdb's table, derived via immunoSEQ multiplex PCR, lists solely in-frame clones and lacks some. V, J and clone size reflect that table, while D and trimming were determined from the DNA. The sample records some 250,000 clones, approximately 83% being singletons. The clonotype originates from a woman aged 25 to 45 who had recovered from COVID-19. Sequencing was carried out using peripheral blood. This sequence joins TRBV3-1 (or the pseudogene TRBV3-2) and TRBJ1-2; TRBD1 is a possible D gene (6 bases). The CDR3 DNA reads as TGTGCCAGCAGCTCCACAGGGACCCCCCCTTCATATGGCTACACCTTC. Translating it yields CASSSTGTPPSYGYTF.